This section outlines one TCR beta chain sequence together with its context. The sample belongs to a study of sequential checkpoint blockade in melanoma. TCRdb's table, derived via immunoSEQ multiplex PCR, lists solely in-frame clones and lacks some. Of around 19,000 clones listed, about 70% were seen once; the top ten hold 20% to 25%. Treatment specified: randomized to nivolumab then ipilimumab (arm A) or the reverse (arm B). The V gene's germline CDR1 is SGHDT and CDR2 YYEEEE. Trimming left V 0 bases short and J 9 bases short, with 7 bases between. The CDR3 spans 13 residues. The genes are TRBV5-6 and TRBJ1-6; D gene uncertain. This receptor was taken from a human donor with melanoma. This specimen was CD8+ T cells sorted from blood (inferred from file names), taken from a patient given nivolumab and ipilimumab in sequence. The CDR3 nucleotides are TGTGCCAGCAGCTTGGGATCCGGTTCACCCCTCCACTTT. Translated, it gives CASSLGSGSPLHF.